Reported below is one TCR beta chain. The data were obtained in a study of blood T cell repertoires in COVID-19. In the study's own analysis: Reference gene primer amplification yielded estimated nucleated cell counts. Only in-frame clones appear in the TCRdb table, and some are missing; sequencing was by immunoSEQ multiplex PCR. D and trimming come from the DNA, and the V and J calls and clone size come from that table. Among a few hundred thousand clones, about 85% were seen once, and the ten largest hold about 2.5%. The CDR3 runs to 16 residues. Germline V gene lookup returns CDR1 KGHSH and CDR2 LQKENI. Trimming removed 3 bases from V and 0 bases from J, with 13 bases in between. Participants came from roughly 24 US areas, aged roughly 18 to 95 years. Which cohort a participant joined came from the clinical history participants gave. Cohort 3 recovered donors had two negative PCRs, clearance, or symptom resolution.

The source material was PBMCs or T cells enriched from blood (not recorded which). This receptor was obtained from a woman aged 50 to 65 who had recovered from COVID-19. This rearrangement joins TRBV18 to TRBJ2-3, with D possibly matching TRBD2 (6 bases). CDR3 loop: CASSPPLGTSTDTQYF. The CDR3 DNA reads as TGTGCCAGCTCACCCCCCCTCGGGACTAGCACAGATACGCAGTATTTT.